This TCR beta chain was retrieved from a study of glioma-infiltrating T cells after dendritic cell vaccination. The germline gives CDR1 SGHDN, CDR2 FVKESK. V lost 3 bases and J lost 5; bases outside the gene matches: 7. This CDR3 is built from 15 residues. Libraries were prepared by immunoSEQ multiplex PCR; TCRdb keeps only in-frame clonotypes and omits some of them. The table has tens of thousands of clones, around 83% seen once. Time point: after dendritic cell vaccination, including at tumor progression/relapse. The chain joins TRBV14 to TRBJ2-7, with TRBD1 matching over 10 bases. The TCR was taken from a human donor with glioblastoma. Sequences were derived from blood, sampled after dendritic cell vaccination. The CDR3 sequence is CASSQWGQGINEQYF. The CDR3 DNA follows: TGTGCCAGCAGCCAGTGGGGACAGGGGATCAACGAGCAGTACTTC.